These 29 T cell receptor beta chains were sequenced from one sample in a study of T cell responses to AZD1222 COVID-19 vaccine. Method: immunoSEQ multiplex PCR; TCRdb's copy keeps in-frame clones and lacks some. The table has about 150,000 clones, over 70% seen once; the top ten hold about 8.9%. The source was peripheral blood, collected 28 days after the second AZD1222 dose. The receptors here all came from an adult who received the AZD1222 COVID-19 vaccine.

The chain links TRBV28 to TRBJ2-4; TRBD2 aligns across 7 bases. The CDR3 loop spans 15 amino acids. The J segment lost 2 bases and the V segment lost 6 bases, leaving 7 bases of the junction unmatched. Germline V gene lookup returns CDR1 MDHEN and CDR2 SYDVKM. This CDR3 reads CASSFTSVTKNIQYF. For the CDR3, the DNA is TGTGCCAGCAGCTTTACTAGCGTCACCAAAAACATTCAGTACTTC.

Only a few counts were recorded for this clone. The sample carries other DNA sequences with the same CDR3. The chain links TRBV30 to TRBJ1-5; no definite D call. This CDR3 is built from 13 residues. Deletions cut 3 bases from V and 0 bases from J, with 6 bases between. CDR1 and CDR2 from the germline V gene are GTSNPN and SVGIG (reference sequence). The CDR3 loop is CAWSPDSNQPQHF. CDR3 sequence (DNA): TGTGCCTGGAGCCCCGATAGCAATCAGCCCCAGCATTTT.

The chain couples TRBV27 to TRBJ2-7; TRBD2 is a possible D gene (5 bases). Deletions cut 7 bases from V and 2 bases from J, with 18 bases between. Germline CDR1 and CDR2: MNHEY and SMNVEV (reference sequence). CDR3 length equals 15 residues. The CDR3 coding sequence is TGTGCCAGCACTTCAGCCGCAAAGGGAGCCTACGAGCAGTACTTC. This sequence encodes CASTSAAKGAYEQYF.

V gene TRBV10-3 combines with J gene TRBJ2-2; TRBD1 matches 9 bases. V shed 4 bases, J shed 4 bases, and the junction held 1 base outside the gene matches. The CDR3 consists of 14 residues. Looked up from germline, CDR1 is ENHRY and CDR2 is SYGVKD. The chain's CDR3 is CAISGGQGTGELFF. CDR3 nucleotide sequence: TGTGCCATCAGTGGGGGACAGGGCACCGGGGAGCTGTTTTTT.

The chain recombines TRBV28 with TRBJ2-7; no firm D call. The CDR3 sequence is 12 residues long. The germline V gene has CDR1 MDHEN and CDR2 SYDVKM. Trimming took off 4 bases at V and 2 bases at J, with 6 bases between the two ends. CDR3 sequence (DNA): TGTGCCAGCAGTTCAGAAGCCTACGAGCAGTACTTC. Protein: CASSSEAYEQYF.

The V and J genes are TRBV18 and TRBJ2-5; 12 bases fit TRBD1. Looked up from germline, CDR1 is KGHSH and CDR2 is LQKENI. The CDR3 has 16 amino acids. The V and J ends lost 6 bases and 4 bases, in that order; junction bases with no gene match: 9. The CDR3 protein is CASSLGTGGWGETQYF. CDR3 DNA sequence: TGTGCCAGCTCCCTTGGGACAGGGGGCTGGGGAGAGACCCAGTACTTC. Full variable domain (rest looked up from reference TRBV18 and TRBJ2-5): NAGVMQNPRHLVRRRGQEARLRCSPMKGHSHVYWYRQLPEEGLKFMVYLQKENIIDESGMPKERFSAEFPKEGPSILRIQQVVRGDSAAYFCASSLGTGGWGETQYFGPGTRLLVL.

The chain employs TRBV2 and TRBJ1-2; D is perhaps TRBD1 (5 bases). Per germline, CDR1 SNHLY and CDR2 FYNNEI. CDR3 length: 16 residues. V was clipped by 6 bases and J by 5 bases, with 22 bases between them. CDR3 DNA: TGTGCCAGCAGCGACTCCGCCGACGGGACCGGATATGGCTACACCTTC. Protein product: CASSDSADGTGYGYTF.

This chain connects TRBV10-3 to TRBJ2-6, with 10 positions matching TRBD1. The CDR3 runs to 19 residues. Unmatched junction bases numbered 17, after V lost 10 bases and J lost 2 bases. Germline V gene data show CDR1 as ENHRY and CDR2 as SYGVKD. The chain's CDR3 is CATNPNPGQGTTGANVLTF. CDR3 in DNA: TGTGCCACCAACCCTAATCCGGGACAGGGGACGACTGGGGCCAACGTCCTGACTTTC.

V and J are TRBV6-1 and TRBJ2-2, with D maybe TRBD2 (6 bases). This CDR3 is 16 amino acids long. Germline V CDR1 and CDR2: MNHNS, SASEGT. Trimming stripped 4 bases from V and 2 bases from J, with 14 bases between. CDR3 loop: CASSGVVAGNTGELFF. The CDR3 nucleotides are TGTGCCAGCAGTGGTGTAGTGGCGGGAAACACCGGGGAGCTGTTTTTT.

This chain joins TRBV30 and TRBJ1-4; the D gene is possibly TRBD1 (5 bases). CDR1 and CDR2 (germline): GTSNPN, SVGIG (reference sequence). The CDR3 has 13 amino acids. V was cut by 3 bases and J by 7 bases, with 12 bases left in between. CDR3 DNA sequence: TGTGCCTGGAGCGGCAGGGCCGGTGAAAAACTGTTTTTT. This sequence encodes CAWSGRAGEKLFF.

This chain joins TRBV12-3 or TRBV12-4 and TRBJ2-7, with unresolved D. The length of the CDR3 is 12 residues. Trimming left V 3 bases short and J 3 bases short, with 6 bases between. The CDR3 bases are TGTGCCAGCAGTTTGGTGCTCTACGAGCAGTACTTC. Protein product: CASSLVLYEQYF.

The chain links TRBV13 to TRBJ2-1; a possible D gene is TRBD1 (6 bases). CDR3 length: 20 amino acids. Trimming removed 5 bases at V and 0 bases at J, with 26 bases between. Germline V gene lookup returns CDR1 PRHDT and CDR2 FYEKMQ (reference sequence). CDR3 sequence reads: CASSPTGTSMADSSYNEQFF. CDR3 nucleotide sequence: TGTGCCAGCAGCCCCACAGGAACCTCTATGGCGGACAGCTCCTACAATGAGCAGTTCTTC.

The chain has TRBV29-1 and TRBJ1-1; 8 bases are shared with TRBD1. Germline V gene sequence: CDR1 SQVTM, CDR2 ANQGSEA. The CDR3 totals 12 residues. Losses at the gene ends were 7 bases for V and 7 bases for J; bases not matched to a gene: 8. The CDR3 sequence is CSARQGRGEAFF. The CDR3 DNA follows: TGCAGCGCCCGACAGGGGAGAGGTGAAGCTTTCTTT. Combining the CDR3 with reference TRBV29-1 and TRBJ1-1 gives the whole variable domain SAVISQKPSRDICQRGTSLTIQCQVDSQVTMMFWYRQQPGQSLTLIATANQGSEATYESGFVIDKFPISRPNLTFSTLTVSNMSPEDSSIYLCSARQGRGEAFFGQGTRLTVV.

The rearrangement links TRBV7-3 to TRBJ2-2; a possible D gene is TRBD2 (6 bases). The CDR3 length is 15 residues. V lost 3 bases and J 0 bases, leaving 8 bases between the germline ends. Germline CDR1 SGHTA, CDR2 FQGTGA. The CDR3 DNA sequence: TGTGCCAGCAGCTTTGGCGGGGCGAACACCGGGGAGCTGTTTTTT. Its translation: CASSFGGANTGELFF.

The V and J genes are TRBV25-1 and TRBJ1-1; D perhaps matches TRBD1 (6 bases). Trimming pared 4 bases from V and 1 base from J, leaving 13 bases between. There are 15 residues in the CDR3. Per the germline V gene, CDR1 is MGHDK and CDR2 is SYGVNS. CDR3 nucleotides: TGTGCCAGCAGTGGTCAGGGGAATTGGAACACTGAAGCTTTCTTT. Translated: CASSGQGNWNTEAFF.

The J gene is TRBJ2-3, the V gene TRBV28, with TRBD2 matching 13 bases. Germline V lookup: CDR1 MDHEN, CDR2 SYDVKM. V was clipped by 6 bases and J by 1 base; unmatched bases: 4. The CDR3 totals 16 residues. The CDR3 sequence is CASSRTSGSGTDTQYF. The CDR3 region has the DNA TGTGCCAGCAGCCGGACTAGCGGGAGTGGCACAGATACGCAGTATTTT.

CDR3 amino acids: CASSFWQNYNEQFF. The CDR3 bases are TGTGCCAGCAGCTTCTGGCAGAATTACAATGAGCAGTTCTTC. The chain is built from TRBV7-8 and TRBJ2-1, with D uncertain. CDR3 size: 14 residues. Trimming left V 3 bases short and J 4 bases short, with 10 bases between. The V gene's germline CDR1 is SGHVS and CDR2 FQNEAQ. The variable domain in full, with the rest retrieved from reference TRBV7-8 and TRBJ2-1, is GAGVSQSPRYKVAKRGQDVALRCDPISGHVSLFWYQQALGQGPEFLTYFQNEAQLDKSGLPSDRFFAERPEGSVSTLKIQRTQQEDSAVYLCASSFWQNYNEQFFGPGTRLTVL.

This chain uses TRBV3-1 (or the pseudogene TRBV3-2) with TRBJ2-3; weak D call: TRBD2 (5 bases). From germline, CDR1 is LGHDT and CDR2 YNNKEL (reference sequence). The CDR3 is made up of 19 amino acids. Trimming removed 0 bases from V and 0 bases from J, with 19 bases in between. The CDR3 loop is CASSQDLFVGGSSTDTQYF. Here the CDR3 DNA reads TGTGCCAGCAGCCAAGATTTATTTGTAGGCGGGTCAAGCACAGATACGCAGTATTTT.

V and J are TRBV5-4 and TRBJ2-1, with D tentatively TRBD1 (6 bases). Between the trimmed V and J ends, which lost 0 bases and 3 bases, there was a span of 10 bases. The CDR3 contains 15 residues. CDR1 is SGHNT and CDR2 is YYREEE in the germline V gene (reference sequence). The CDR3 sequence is CASSLGQGIYNEQFF. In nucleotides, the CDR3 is TGTGCCAGCAGCTTGGGTCAGGGGATCTACAATGAGCAGTTCTTC.

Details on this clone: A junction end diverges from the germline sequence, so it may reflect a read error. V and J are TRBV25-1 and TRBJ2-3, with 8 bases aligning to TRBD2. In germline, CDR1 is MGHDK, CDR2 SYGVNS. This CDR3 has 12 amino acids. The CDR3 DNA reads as TGCTTTCCCCAGCGGGAGTTAGATACGCAGTATTTT. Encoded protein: CFPQRELDTQYF.

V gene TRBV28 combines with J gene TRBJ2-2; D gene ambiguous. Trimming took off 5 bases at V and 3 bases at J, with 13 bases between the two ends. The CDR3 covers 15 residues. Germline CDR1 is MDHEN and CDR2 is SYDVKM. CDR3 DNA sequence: TGTGCCAGCAGTGGGTTGGGCAGGTACACCGGGGAGCTGTTTTTT. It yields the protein CASSGLGRYTGELFF.

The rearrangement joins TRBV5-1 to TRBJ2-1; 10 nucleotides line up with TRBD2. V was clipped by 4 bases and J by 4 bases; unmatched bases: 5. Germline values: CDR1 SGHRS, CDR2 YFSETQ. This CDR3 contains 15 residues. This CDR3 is CASSGAGGGYNEQFF. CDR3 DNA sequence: TGCGCCAGCAGCGGAGCGGGAGGGGGGTACAATGAGCAGTTCTTC.

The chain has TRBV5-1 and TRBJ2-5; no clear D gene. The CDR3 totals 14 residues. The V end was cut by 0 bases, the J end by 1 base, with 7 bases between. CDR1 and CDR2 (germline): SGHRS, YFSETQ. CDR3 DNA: TGCGCCAGCAGCTTGGGACTGTTCCAAGAGACCCAGTACTTC. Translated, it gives CASSLGLFQETQYF.

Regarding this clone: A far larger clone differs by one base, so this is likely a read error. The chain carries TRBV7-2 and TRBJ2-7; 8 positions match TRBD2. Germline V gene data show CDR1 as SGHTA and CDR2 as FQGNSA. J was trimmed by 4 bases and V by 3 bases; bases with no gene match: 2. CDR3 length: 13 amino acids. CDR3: CASSFGGRYEQYF. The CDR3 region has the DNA TGTGCCAGCAGCTTCGGCGGGAGGTACGAGCAGTACTTC. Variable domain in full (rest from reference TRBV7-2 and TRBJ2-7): GAGVSQSPSNKVTEKGKDVELRCDPISGHTALYWYRQSLGQGLEFLIYFQGNSAPDKSGLPSDRFSAERTGGSVSTLTIQRTQQEDSAVYLCASSFGGRYEQYFGPGTRLTVT.

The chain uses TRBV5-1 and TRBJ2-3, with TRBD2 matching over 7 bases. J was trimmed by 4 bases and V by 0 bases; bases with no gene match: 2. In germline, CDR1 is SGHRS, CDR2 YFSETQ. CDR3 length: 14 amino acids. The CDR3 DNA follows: TGCGCCAGCAGCTTGGTGGCGGGGGCAGATACGCAGTATTTT. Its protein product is CASSLVAGADTQYF.

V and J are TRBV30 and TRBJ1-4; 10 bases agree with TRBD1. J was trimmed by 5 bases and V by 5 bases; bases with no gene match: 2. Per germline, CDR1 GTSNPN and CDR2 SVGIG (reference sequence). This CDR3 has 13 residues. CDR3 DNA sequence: TGTGCCTGGCGGACAGGGGGAAATGAAAAACTGTTTTTT. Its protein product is CAWRTGGNEKLFF. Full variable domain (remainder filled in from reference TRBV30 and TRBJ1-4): SQTIHQWPATLVQPVGSPLSLECTVEGTSNPNLYWYRQAAGRGLQLLFYSVGIGQISSEVPQNLSASRPQDRQFILSSKKLLLSDSGFYLCAWRTGGNEKLFFGSGTQLSVL.

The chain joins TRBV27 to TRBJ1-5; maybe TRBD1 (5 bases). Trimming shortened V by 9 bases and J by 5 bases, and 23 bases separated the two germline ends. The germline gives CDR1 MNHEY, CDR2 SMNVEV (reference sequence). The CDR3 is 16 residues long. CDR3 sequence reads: CARSACRRVGYQPQHF. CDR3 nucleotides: TGTGCCAGATCTGCTTGCCGCAGGGTCGGATATCAGCCCCAGCATTTT.

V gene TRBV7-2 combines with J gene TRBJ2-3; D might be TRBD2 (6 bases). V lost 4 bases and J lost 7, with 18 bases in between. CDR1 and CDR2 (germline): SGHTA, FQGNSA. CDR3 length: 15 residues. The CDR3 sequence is CASSWGDLGLYTQYF. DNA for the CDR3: TGTGCCAGCAGCTGGGGGGATTTAGGGCTTTATACGCAGTATTTT.

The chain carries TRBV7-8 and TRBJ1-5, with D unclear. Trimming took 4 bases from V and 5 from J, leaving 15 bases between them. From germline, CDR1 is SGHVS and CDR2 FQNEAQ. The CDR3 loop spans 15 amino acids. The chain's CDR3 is CASSSPGFGDQPQHF. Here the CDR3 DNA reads TGTGCCAGCAGCTCCCCTGGGTTTGGGGATCAGCCCCAGCATTTT.